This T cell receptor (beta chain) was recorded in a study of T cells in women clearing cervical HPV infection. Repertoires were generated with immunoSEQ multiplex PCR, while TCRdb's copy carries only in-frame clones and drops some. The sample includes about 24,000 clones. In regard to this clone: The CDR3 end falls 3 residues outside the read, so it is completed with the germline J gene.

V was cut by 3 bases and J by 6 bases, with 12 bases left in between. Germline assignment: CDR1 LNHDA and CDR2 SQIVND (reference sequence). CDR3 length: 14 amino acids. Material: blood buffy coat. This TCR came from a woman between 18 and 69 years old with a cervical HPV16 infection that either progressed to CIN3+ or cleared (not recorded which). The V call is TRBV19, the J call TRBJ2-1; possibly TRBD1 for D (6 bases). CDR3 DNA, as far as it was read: TGTGCCAGTAGTATCCGCCGAGGGGGCAATGAG. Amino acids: CASSIRRGGNE. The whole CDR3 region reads CASSIRRGGNEQFF.